The rows below give T cell receptor beta chains drawn from one sample of a study of T cells in Graves' hyperthyroidism and ophthalmopathy. TCRdb fed the multiplex PCR reads into MiXCR, producing one record per CDR3 protein. The sample contains around 600,000 distinct CDR3 sequences, roughly a sixth of which appear only once. The sample consisted of blood. Every receptor here comes from a woman aged 35 to 49 with Graves' ophthalmopathy. The CDR3 runs from the conserved cysteine through the conserved F or W. Each record gives: V gene, J gene, clone size, D gene, CDR3 protein, CDR3 DNA. The D gene is left open where the match is weak. Some rows mark clone size as missing; the rest say once, few, many or name a class of expanded clone.

V: TRBV5-1; J: TRBJ2-4; size: few; D: TRBD1; CDR3: CASSAQGGTLAKNIQYF; DNA: TGCGCCAGCAGCGCCCAAGGGGGCACGTTAGCCAAAAACATTCAGTACTTC
V: TRBV6-6; J: TRBJ2-6; size: -; D: -; CDR3: CASSYSEGSGANVLTF; DNA: TGTGCCAGCAGTTACTCGGAGGGGTCTGGGGCCAACGTCCTGACTTTC
V: TRBV19; J: TRBJ2-3; size: -; D: -; CDR3: CASSIRTATEDTQYF; DNA: TGTGCCAGTAGTATCCGGACTGCCACTGAAGATACGCAGTATTTT
V: TRBV27; J: TRBJ2-1; size: many; D: TRBD1; CDR3: CASRRTGGDNEQFF; DNA: TGTGCCAGCAGGCGGACAGGGGGGGACAATGAGCAGTTCTTC
V: TRBV28; J: TRBJ2-7; size: -; D: -; CDR3: CASSLFRGEQYF; DNA: TGTGCCAGCAGTTTATTCAGGGGCGAGCAGTACTTC
V: TRBV7-9; J: TRBJ2-2; size: -; D: TRBD1; CDR3: CASSSHAGTGPTGELFF; DNA: TGTGCCAGCAGCTCCCACGCCGGGACAGGGCCGACCGGGGAGCTGTTTTTT
V: TRBV28; J: TRBJ2-3; size: many; D: -; CDR3: CASSHGARDTDTQYF; DNA: TGTGCCAGCAGCCACGGGGCCAGAGACACAGATACGCAGTATTTT
V: TRBV7-8; J: TRBJ1-5; size: many; D: -; CDR3: CASSFEVNQPQHF; DNA: TGTGCCAGCAGCTTTGAGGTCAATCAGCCCCAGCATTTT
V: TRBV7-8; J: TRBJ1-2; size: -; D: TRBD1; CDR3: CASSDRVGRGYTF; DNA: TGTGCCAGCAGCGACAGGGTTGGACGCGGCTACACCTTC
V: TRBV5-1; J: TRBJ2-3; size: -; D: TRBD2; CDR3: CASSSRLAGGRGTDTQYF; DNA: TGCGCCAGCAGCTCCCGACTAGCGGGGGGGCGGGGCACAGATACGCAGTATTTT
V: TRBV3-1; J: TRBJ1-4; size: few; D: TRBD1; CDR3: CASSQQGGPGRIDEKLFF; DNA: TGTGCCAGCAGCCAACAGGGGGGTCCGGGGAGGATTGATGAAAAACTGTTTTTT
V: TRBV2; J: TRBJ1-5; size: many; D: -; CDR3: CASSKDSNQPQHF; DNA: TGTGCCAGCAGTAAGGATAGCAATCAGCCCCAGCATTTT
V: TRBV14; J: TRBJ2-7; size: -; D: TRBD1; CDR3: CASSQVDRGYEQYF; DNA: TGTGCCAGCAGCCAAGTGGACAGGGGCTACGAGCAGTACTTC
V: TRBV20-1; J: TRBJ2-1; size: many; D: -; CDR3: CSAGGPWGYNEQFF; DNA: TGCAGTGCTGGGGGACCTTGGGGCTACAATGAGCAGTTCTTC
V: TRBV10-2; J: TRBJ2-7; size: -; D: -; CDR3: CASSLEGHSEQYF; DNA: TGCGCCAGCAGTTTGGAAGGGCACTCCGAGCAGTACTTC
V: TRBV4-1; J: TRBJ1-2; size: -; D: -; CDR3: CANRQGGLRTDYKEGYTF; DNA: TGCGCCAACAGGCAAGGGGGGTTACGGACCGATTACAAGGAAGGCTACACCTTC
V: TRBV5-4; J: TRBJ2-3; size: -; D: -; CDR3: CASSPHGGRGADTQYF; DNA: TGTGCCAGCAGCCCTCACGGGGGGCGGGGAGCCGATACGCAGTATTTT
V: TRBV4-1; J: TRBJ1-5; size: -; D: -; CDR3: CASSQVEANSNQPQHF; DNA: TGCGCCAGCAGCCAAGTTGAAGCGAATAGCAATCAGCCCCAGCATTTT
V: TRBV19; J: TRBJ1-3; size: few; D: -; CDR3: CASRYDGGNTIYF; DNA: TGTGCCAGTAGATACGACGGCGGAAACACCATATATTTT
V: TRBV6-1; J: TRBJ2-7; size: few; D: TRBD1; CDR3: CASRSDRGDEQYF; DNA: TGTGCCAGCAGGTCCGACAGGGGGGATGAGCAGTACTTC
V: TRBV10-1; J: TRBJ2-5; size: many; D: TRBD2; CDR3: CASSESLDGGSQYF; DNA: TGCGCCAGCAGTGAGAGCTTGGACGGCGGGAGCCAGTACTTC
V: TRBV5-1; J: TRBJ2-7; size: many; D: -; CDR3: CASSLYSGQSYEQYF; DNA: TGCGCCAGCAGCTTATACAGCGGGCAATCCTACGAGCAGTACTTC
V: TRBV7-3; J: TRBJ2-1; size: many; D: TRBD2; CDR3: CASSLGLQRELNEQFF; DNA: TGTGCCAGCAGCTTAGGTCTCCAGCGGGAGCTCAATGAGCAGTTCTTC
V: TRBV6-2/TRBV6-3; J: TRBJ2-1; size: few; D: TRBD2; CDR3: CASSYIAGGPRNEQFF; DNA: TGTGCCAGCAGTTACATAGCGGGGGGGCCGCGCAATGAGCAGTTCTTC
V: TRBV6-5; J: TRBJ2-1; size: -; D: -; CDR3: CASSYSGAGRYNEQFF; DNA: TGTGCCAGCAGTTACTCAGGAGCGGGCCGATACAATGAGCAGTTCTTC
V: TRBV5-6; J: TRBJ2-7; size: many; D: -; CDR3: CASSSSTAGVRYEQYF; DNA: TGTGCCAGCAGCTCCTCGACAGCAGGGGTAAGGTACGAGCAGTACTTC
V: TRBV3-1; J: TRBJ2-1; size: -; D: -; CDR3: CASSQVTRNYPYNEQFF; DNA: TGTGCCAGCAGCCAAGTAACCAGAAACTACCCCTACAATGAGCAGTTCTTC
V: TRBV7-3; J: TRBJ2-5; size: many; D: TRBD2; CDR3: CASSLGTSGNQETQYF; DNA: TGTGCCAGCAGCCTAGGGACTAGCGGCAACCAAGAGACCCAGTACTTC
V: TRBV5-4; J: TRBJ2-2; size: few; D: TRBD2; CDR3: CASSRGGLAALTGELFF; DNA: TGTGCCAGCAGCCGAGGAGGACTAGCGGCGCTCACCGGGGAGCTGTTTTTT
V: TRBV12-3/TRBV12-4; J: TRBJ1-3; size: few; D: -; CDR3: CASSLGSGASGNTIYF; DNA: TGTGCCAGCAGTTTAGGTTCGGGGGCTTCTGGAAACACCATATATTTT
V: TRBV10-1; J: TRBJ2-3; size: few; D: -; CDR3: CASSEGGITDTQYF; DNA: TGCGCCAGCAGTGAAGGCGGGATCACAGATACGCAGTATTTT
V: TRBV20-1; J: TRBJ1-6; size: -; D: -; CDR3: CSARSRAGTVNSPLHF; DNA: TGCAGTGCTAGGAGCCGTGCCGGGACGGTGAATTCACCCCTCCACTTT
V: TRBV18; J: TRBJ1-1; size: -; D: -; CDR3: CASSPPGVRGTEAFF; DNA: TGTGCCAGCTCACCACCGGGGGTAAGAGGCACTGAAGCTTTCTTT
V: TRBV20-1; J: TRBJ2-3; size: many; D: -; CDR3: CSATRDTQYF; DNA: TGCAGTGCAACGAGAGATACGCAGTATTTT
V: TRBV3-1; J: TRBJ1-2; size: few; D: -; CDR3: CASSQGYSEKYGYTF; DNA: TGTGCCAGCAGCCAAGGATATTCAGAGAAGTATGGCTACACCTTC
V: TRBV2; J: TRBJ2-5; size: many; D: -; CDR3: CASTLLGGGETQYF; DNA: TGTGCCAGCACCCTCTTAGGGGGAGGAGAGACCCAGTACTTC
V: TRBV7-2; J: TRBJ1-5; size: once; D: -; CDR3: CASSREGVSNQPQHF; DNA: TGTGCCAGCAGCCGTGAGGGGGTGAGCAATCAGCCCCAGCATTTT
V: TRBV19; J: TRBJ2-1; size: many; D: -; CDR3: CASSIARNEQFF; DNA: TGTGCCAGTAGTATAGCCCGCAATGAGCAGTTCTTC
V: TRBV7-9; J: TRBJ1-3; size: -; D: -; CDR3: CASSFEINTIYF; DNA: TGTGCCAGCAGTTTCGAAATAAACACCATATATTTT
V: TRBV6-8; J: TRBJ1-2; size: few; D: -; CDR3: CASSYSGELGYTF; DNA: TGTGCCAGCAGTTACTCCGGGGAACTTGGCTACACCTTC
V: TRBV5-1; J: TRBJ2-1; size: many; D: -; CDR3: CASRSQGINEQFF; DNA: TGCGCCAGCAGATCACAGGGTATCAATGAGCAGTTCTTC
V: TRBV12-3/TRBV12-4; J: TRBJ2-2; size: -; D: -; CDR3: CASSLGTPDVGELFF; DNA: TGTGCCAGCAGTTTAGGCACCCCAGACGTCGGGGAGCTGTTTTTT
V: TRBV3-1; J: TRBJ2-1; size: many; D: -; CDR3: CASSQDPGGLNEQFF; DNA: TGTGCCAGCAGCCAAGATCCCGGAGGGCTTAATGAGCAGTTCTTC
V: TRBV29-1; J: TRBJ2-7; size: -; D: -; CDR3: CSVEGSPGEQYF; DNA: TGCAGCGTTGAAGGCAGCCCGGGGGAGCAGTACTTC
V: TRBV7-9; J: TRBJ2-1; size: -; D: TRBD1; CDR3: CASSLERGRSYEQFF; DNA: TGTGCCAGCAGCTTAGAGAGGGGGCGTTCTTATGAGCAGTTCTTC
V: TRBV12-3/TRBV12-4; J: TRBJ2-6; size: once; D: -; CDR3: CASSPWTDSGANVLTF; DNA: TGTGCCAGCAGCCCATGGACAGACTCTGGGGCCAACGTCCTGACTTTC
V: TRBV11-2; J: TRBJ2-2; size: many; D: TRBD2; CDR3: CASSPSGGVNTGELFF; DNA: TGTGCCAGCAGCCCGAGTGGGGGGGTGAACACCGGGGAGCTGTTTTTT
V: TRBV3-1; J: TRBJ2-1; size: many; D: TRBD1; CDR3: CASSQATDREYNEQFF; DNA: TGTGCCAGCAGCCAAGCTACCGACAGGGAGTACAATGAGCAGTTCTTC
V: TRBV5-1; J: TRBJ2-3; size: many; D: TRBD2; CDR3: CASSSFPSGGALDTQYF; DNA: TGCGCCAGCAGCTCTTTCCCTAGCGGGGGGGCCTTAGATACGCAGTATTTT
V: TRBV7-9; J: TRBJ2-2; size: -; D: TRBD2; CDR3: CAIPPGREGDTGELFF; DNA: TGTGCCATCCCTCCCGGGCGGGAGGGCGACACCGGGGAGCTGTTTTTT
V: TRBV6-1; J: TRBJ2-2; size: -; D: TRBD1; CDR3: CASTGQPNTGELFF; DNA: TGTGCCAGCACGGGACAGCCGAACACCGGGGAGCTGTTTTTT
V: TRBV6-1; J: TRBJ2-1; size: few; D: TRBD1; CDR3: CASSEEDGQGYNEQFF; DNA: TGTGCCAGCAGTGAGGAGGATGGACAGGGCTACAATGAGCAGTTCTTC